One sample yielded the 27 T cell receptor beta chains listed below, sequenced in a study of blood T cell repertoires in COVID-19. Using immunoSEQ multiplex PCR, the repertoire was profiled, and TCRdb retains in-frame clones only, with some absent. The sample holds under 200,000 clones, about nine tenths seen once. The sequencing input was peripheral blood. These receptor sequences come from a woman aged 70 to 79 with acute or convalescent COVID-19.

The chain combines TRBV10-3 with TRBJ1-2; possibly TRBD1 for D (6 bases). Trimming shortened V by 0 bases and J by 8 bases, and 16 bases separated the two germline ends. The CDR3 contains 15 residues. Germline V gene sequence: CDR1 ENHRY, CDR2 SYGVKD. The CDR3 loop is CAISESSRGHGGYTF. Here the CDR3 DNA reads TGTGCCATCAGTGAGTCATCGCGGGGGCACGGGGGCTACACCTTC.

This clone occurred once. The chain links TRBV10-3 to TRBJ2-7; D not certain. CDR3 length equals 12 residues. Trimming cost V 2 bases and J 7 bases, with 9 bases left between them. Per the germline V gene, CDR1 is ENHRY and CDR2 is SYGVKD. The CDR3 loop reads CAISETGGEQYF. CDR3 in DNA: TGTGCCATCAGTGAGACCGGCGGTGAGCAGTACTTC.

The V call is TRBV18, the J call TRBJ2-1; D ambiguous. There are 17 residues in the CDR3. Trimming cost V 2 bases and J 1 base, with 15 bases left between them. The germline V gene encodes CDR1 KGHSH and CDR2 LQKENI. CDR3 in DNA: TGTGCCAGCTCACCATCGGCTAGAGGTGGGTCCTACAATGAGCAGTTCTTC. Translation gives CASSPSARGGSYNEQFF.

V is TRBV28 and J is TRBJ2-1, with 10 positions matching TRBD1. The germline CDR1 and CDR2 sequences are MDHEN and SYDVKM. Trimming took 8 bases from V and 9 from J; bases not matched to a gene: 7. The CDR3 covers 13 residues. For the CDR3, the DNA is TGTGCCAGCCGGACAGGGGGGAAGGGTGAGCAGTTCTTC. It translates to CASRTGGKGEQFF.

This clone was seen a handful of times. The CDR3 coding sequence is TGTGCCAGCAGCCGCCGACGGGGGAACACTGAAGCTTTCTTT. It is translated as CASSRRRGNTEAFF. The rearrangement joins TRBV7-8 to TRBJ1-1; the D is unclear. This CDR3 has 14 residues. Trimming took off 5 bases at V and 1 base at J, with 11 bases between the two ends. CDR1 is SGHVS and CDR2 is FQNEAQ in the germline V gene. Complete variable domain (other parts from reference TRBV7-8 and TRBJ1-1): GAGVSQSPRYKVAKRGQDVALRCDPISGHVSLFWYQQALGQGPEFLTYFQNEAQLDKSGLPSDRFFAERPEGSVSTLKIQRTQQEDSAVYLCASSRRRGNTEAFFGQGTRLTVV.

The J gene is TRBJ1-2, the V gene TRBV5-1; TRBD1 matches 7 bases. The CDR3 runs to 14 residues. Germline assignment: CDR1 SGHRS and CDR2 YFSETQ. The V segment lost 2 bases and the J segment 3 bases; nucleotides outside the gene matches: 4. The CDR3 sequence: CASSFDRADYGYTF. For the CDR3, the DNA is TGCGCCAGCAGCTTTGACAGGGCGGACTATGGCTACACCTTC.

The chain has TRBV18 and TRBJ2-1; 7 positions match TRBD1. The CDR3 runs 13 residues. The trim removed 8 bases at V and 6 bases at J, leaving 7 bases unmatched. Germline loops: CDR1 KGHSH, CDR2 LQKENI. Here the CDR3 reads CASASDRLNEQFF. CDR3 DNA: TGTGCCAGCGCGTCGGACAGGCTCAATGAGCAGTTCTTC.

The V and J genes are TRBV7-2 and TRBJ1-2; D call uncertain. Germline V gene data show CDR1 as SGHTA and CDR2 as FQGNSA. Trimming left V 3 bases short and J 4 bases short, with 9 bases between. This CDR3 has 13 amino acids. The CDR3 DNA follows: TGTGCCAGCAGCTTCGGAGCGCCCTATGGCTACACCTTC. Its protein product is CASSFGAPYGYTF.

The J gene is TRBJ2-1, the V gene TRBV3-1 (or the pseudogene TRBV3-2), with 8 bases that match TRBD2. With 4 bases clipped from V and 4 bases from J, the junction kept 3 bases outside the gene matches. The CDR3 contains 14 residues. Looked up from germline, CDR1 is LGHDT and CDR2 is YNNKEL (reference sequence). CDR3 sequence (DNA): TGTGCCAGCAGCCCGCAGCGGGAGTACAATGAGCAGTTCTTC. Its protein is CASSPQREYNEQFF.

V and J are TRBV11-3 and TRBJ2-1; 11 bases line up with TRBD2. Trimming at V came to 3 bases and at J to 4 bases, leaving 5 bases not matched to a gene. Per germline, CDR1 SGHNT and CDR2 YENEEA. The CDR3 length is 16 residues. DNA for the CDR3: TGTGCCAGCAGCTTCTCCGGGACTAGCGGTTACAATGAGCAGTTCTTC. Encoded protein: CASSFSGTSGYNEQFF.

The rearrangement joins TRBV11-3 to TRBJ1-6; TRBD1 agrees at 10 bases. V lost 5 bases, J lost 7 bases, and 5 bases stayed unmatched. The CDR3 is 15 amino acids. CDR1 SGHNT and CDR2 YENEEA come from the germline V gene. CDR3 protein: CASSGGTGVNSPLHF. DNA of the CDR3: TGTGCCAGCAGCGGCGGGACAGGGGTCAATTCACCCCTCCACTTT.

J is TRBJ2-3 and V is TRBV5-1; 9 bases fit TRBD1. Losses at the gene ends were 4 bases for V and 0 bases for J; bases not matched to a gene: 3. Germline CDR1 reads SGHRS; CDR2 reads YFSETQ. The length of the CDR3 is 15 residues. CDR3 coding DNA: TGCGCCAGCAGCAGACAGGGGGAGAGCACAGATACGCAGTATTTT. Translated, it gives CASSRQGESTDTQYF.

The V gene is TRBV13, the J gene TRBJ2-5; no clear D gene. CDR1 and CDR2 from the germline V gene are PRHDT and FYEKMQ (reference sequence). The germline V and J ends were trimmed by 5 bases and 5 bases, with 9 bases remaining between them. This CDR3 comprises 12 residues. CDR3 sequence: CASSPSGETQYF. CDR3 nucleotides: TGTGCCAGCAGCCCGTCGGGTGAGACCCAGTACTTC.

This clone was recorded once. V usage is TRBV5-4 and J usage is TRBJ1-4, with a tentative D call TRBD1 (6 bases). CDR1 and CDR2 (germline): SGHNT, YYREEE (reference sequence). Trimming took off 4 bases at V and 4 bases at J, with 8 bases between the two ends. This CDR3 spans 13 amino acids. The CDR3 nucleotides read TGTGCCAGCAGCCGGACAGTTAATGAAAAACTGTTTTTT. Protein sequence: CASSRTVNEKLFF.

J is TRBJ2-4 and V is TRBV19, with 7 bases identical to TRBD1. Germline CDR1 is LNHDA and CDR2 is SQIVND (reference sequence). This CDR3 has 13 amino acids. V gave up 1 base and J gave up 9 bases; unmatched junction bases: 3. CDR3 bases: TGTGCCAGTAGTATAGGGGACAGAGGCATTCAGTACTTC. This codes for CASSIGDRGIQYF. The variable domain in full, completed from reference TRBV19 and TRBJ2-4, reads DGGITQSPKYLFRKEGQNVTLSCEQNLNHDAMYWYRQDPGQGLRLIYYSQIVNDFQKGDIAEGYSVSREKKESFPLTVTSAQKNPTAFYLCASSIGDRGIQYFGAGTRLSVL.

CDR3 DNA sequence: TGTGCCAGCAGCTTTGACAGGGAAGGGGGCGGTGAAAAACTGTTTTTT. Protein sequence: CASSFDREGGGEKLFF. The V and J genes are TRBV13 and TRBJ1-4, with 7 bases lining up with TRBD1. V trimming: 3 bases; J trimming: 7 bases; junction bases outside the gene matches: 11. Germline V lookup: CDR1 PRHDT, CDR2 FYEKMQ (reference sequence). There are 16 residues in the CDR3.

The chain couples TRBV7-9 to TRBJ1-6; D gene unclear. CDR1 and CDR2 (germline): SEHNR, FQNEAQ (reference sequence). The CDR3 extends over 13 amino acids. Trimming stripped 1 base from V and 10 bases from J, with 8 bases between. The CDR3 nucleotides read TGTGCCAGCAGCTTAGGTGAGAGGTCACCCCTCCACTTT. Translating gives CASSLGERSPLHF.

The chain links TRBV11-2 to TRBJ1-1; 7 bases agree with TRBD1. Looked up from germline, CDR1 is SGHAT and CDR2 is FQNNGV. The V and J ends lost 7 bases and 5 bases, in that order; junction bases with no gene match: 13. The CDR3 consists of 15 residues. Here the CDR3 reads CASTPPGGPGTEAFF. CDR3 in DNA: TGTGCCAGCACCCCACCAGGGGGTCCAGGTACTGAAGCTTTCTTT.

This clone was detected once. The chain recombines TRBV10-3 with TRBJ2-1; 7 bases map to TRBD2. Germline V gives CDR1 ENHRY, CDR2 SYGVKD. J was trimmed by 7 bases and V by 0 bases; bases with no gene match: 9. The CDR3 runs to 16 residues. The CDR3: CAISESGGSTANEQFF. The DNA for the CDR3 is TGTGCCATCAGTGAGTCCGGCGGGAGTACTGCGAATGAGCAGTTCTTC.

The V call is TRBV28, the J call TRBJ2-3; D might be TRBD2 (6 bases). V lost 5 bases, J lost 1 base, and 13 bases lay in between. The CDR3 is made up of 15 amino acids. Per germline, CDR1 MDHEN and CDR2 SYDVKM. CDR3 region: CASSPGTPGTDTQYF. CDR3 bases: TGTGCCAGCAGTCCTGGGACTCCCGGCACAGATACGCAGTATTTT.

The chain joins TRBV18 to TRBJ1-2, with D unresolved. Trimming pared 4 bases from V and 5 bases from J, leaving 14 bases between. Germline-derived CDR1 and CDR2 are KGHSH and LQKENI. This CDR3 region has 14 residues. CDR3 in amino acids: CASSQENRAYGYTF. For the CDR3, the DNA is TGTGCCAGCTCACAAGAAAACAGAGCTTATGGCTACACCTTC.

The J gene is TRBJ1-2, the V gene TRBV6-5, with 8 bases matching TRBD1. The CDR3 runs to 14 residues. Losses at the gene ends were 6 bases for V and 4 bases for J; bases not matched to a gene: 7. CDR1 and CDR2 from the germline V gene are MNHEY and SVGAGI. The CDR3 reads CASRQTGALYGYTF. CDR3 nucleotides: TGTGCCAGCAGGCAGACAGGGGCGCTCTATGGCTACACCTTC.

The chain links TRBV3-1 (or the pseudogene TRBV3-2) to TRBJ2-5; D remains unclear. Germline CDR1 is LGHDT and CDR2 is YNNKEL (reference sequence). V was shortened by 4 bases and J by 5 bases, with 5 bases between the two germline ends. The CDR3 covers 11 residues. CDR3 residues: CASSRAETQYF. As DNA, the CDR3 is TGTGCCAGCAGCCGGGCGGAGACCCAGTACTTC.

In its sample, this clone was seen a few times. This sequence joins TRBV6-1 and TRBJ2-7; TRBD2 aligns across 8 bases. The germline CDR1 and CDR2 sequences are MNHNS and SASEGT. The CDR3 has 14 amino acids. The V and J ends lost 1 base and 3 bases, in that order; junction bases with no gene match: 2. CDR3 in DNA: TGTGCCAGCAGTGAAGGGCTAGCGGGCTACGAGCAGTACTTC. Its translation is CASSEGLAGYEQYF.

On this clone itself: Other DNA sequences within the sample encode an identical CDR3. CDR3 DNA: TGTGCCAGCAGTTCCGGGACAGGGGTCGATGGCTACACCTTC. Its translation: CASSSGTGVDGYTF. The rearrangement joins TRBV2 to TRBJ1-2; 10 nucleotides match TRBD1. The CDR3 has 14 amino acids. Germline assignment: CDR1 SNHLY and CDR2 FYNNEI. V was pared by 5 bases and J by 6 bases, with 6 bases of the junction left unmatched.

This chain links TRBV19 with TRBJ2-2, with 9 bases matching TRBD2. V lost 2 bases to trimming and J lost 3 bases; unmatched junction nucleotides: 7. Looked up from germline, CDR1 is LNHDA and CDR2 is SQIVND (reference sequence). CDR3 length: 17 amino acids. The CDR3 DNA reads TGTGCCAGTAGTATAAGAGCGGGAGGAGCCGACACCGGGGAGCTGTTTTTT. Its protein is CASSIRAGGADTGELFF.

This chain links TRBV12-3 or TRBV12-4 with TRBJ1-1; 9 bases agree with TRBD1. The ends lost 8 bases at V and 1 base at J; junction bases unmatched: 2. The CDR3 has 13 amino acids. CDR3 sequence reads: CASGQGRNTEAFF. CDR3 bases: TGTGCCAGCGGACAGGGGAGGAACACTGAAGCTTTCTTT.